This T cell receptor (beta chain) derives from a study of response to subunit inactivated influenza vaccine. Study-level results: Each seasonal influenza vaccination recruits few new T cells, the authors suggested.

Details on this clonotype: The antigen is not known.

CDR3 length equals 14 residues. Germline values: CDR1 ENHRY, CDR2 SYGVKD. The trim removed 11 bases at V and 3 bases at J, leaving 9 bases unmatched. One entry per CDR3 protein results from TCRdb running MiXCR on the RT-PCR reads. The sample contains approximately 680,000 distinct CDR3 sequences, about a sixth of which appear only once. The V and J genes are TRBV10-3 and TRBJ2-2; 7 bases agree with TRBD1. This material consisted of PBMCs from blood, taken 11 to 12 days after vaccination. This receptor was obtained from a man between 45 and 60 years old who received an inactivated influenza vaccine. This CDR3 reads CASEDRTYTGELFF. Written as DNA, the CDR3 is TGTGCCTCGGAGGACAGGACCTACACCGGGGAGCTGTTTTTT.